This TCR beta chain was sequenced in a study of human T cells and chemical hapten exposure. The overall study: How much TCR each sample yielded varied, mostly because pooled library volumes differed slightly.

This CDR3 has 15 amino acids. Germline CDR1 and CDR2: LNHNV and YYDKDF (reference sequence). Time point described: patch test 1, 2 weeks after DPC sensitization. Indicated treatment: therapeutic diphenylcyclopropenone sensitization with weekly scalp DPC. Of note for this clonotype: A single base separates this from a much larger clone, so it may be a read error.

From the RACE reads, TCRdb called clonotypes with MiXCR, one entry per CDR3 protein. The repertoire holds tens of thousands of distinct CDR3 sequences, with around 10% as singletons. The chain joins TRBV15 to TRBJ1-4, with a weak D call TRBD1 (6 bases). The source material was whole blood, sampled in connection with sensitization to the hapten diphenylcyclopropenone (DPC). This receptor was taken from a woman in her forties or fifties with alopecia areata. Some clones in this sample may be carry-over from other donors' samples. The chain's CDR3 is CATSSRGGTAEILFF. In DNA form, the CDR3 reads TGTGCCACCAGCTCAAGAGGGGGAACAGCCGAAATACTGTTTTTT.